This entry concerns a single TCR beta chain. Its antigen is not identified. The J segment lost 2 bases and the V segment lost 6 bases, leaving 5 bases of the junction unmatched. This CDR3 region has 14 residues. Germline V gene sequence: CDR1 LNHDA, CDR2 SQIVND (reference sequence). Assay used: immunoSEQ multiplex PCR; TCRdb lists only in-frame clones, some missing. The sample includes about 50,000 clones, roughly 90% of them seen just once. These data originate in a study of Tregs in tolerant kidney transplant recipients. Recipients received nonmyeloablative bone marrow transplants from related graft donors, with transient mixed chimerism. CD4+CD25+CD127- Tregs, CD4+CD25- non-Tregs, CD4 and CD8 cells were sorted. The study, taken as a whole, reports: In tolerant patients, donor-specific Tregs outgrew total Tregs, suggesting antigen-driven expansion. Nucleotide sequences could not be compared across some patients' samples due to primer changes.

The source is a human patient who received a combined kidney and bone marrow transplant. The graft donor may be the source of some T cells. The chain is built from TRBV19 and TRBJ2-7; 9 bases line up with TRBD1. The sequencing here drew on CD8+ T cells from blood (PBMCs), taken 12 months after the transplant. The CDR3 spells CASSRTGVPYEQYF. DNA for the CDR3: TGTGCCAGTAGCCGGACAGGGGTACCCTACGAGCAGTACTTC.